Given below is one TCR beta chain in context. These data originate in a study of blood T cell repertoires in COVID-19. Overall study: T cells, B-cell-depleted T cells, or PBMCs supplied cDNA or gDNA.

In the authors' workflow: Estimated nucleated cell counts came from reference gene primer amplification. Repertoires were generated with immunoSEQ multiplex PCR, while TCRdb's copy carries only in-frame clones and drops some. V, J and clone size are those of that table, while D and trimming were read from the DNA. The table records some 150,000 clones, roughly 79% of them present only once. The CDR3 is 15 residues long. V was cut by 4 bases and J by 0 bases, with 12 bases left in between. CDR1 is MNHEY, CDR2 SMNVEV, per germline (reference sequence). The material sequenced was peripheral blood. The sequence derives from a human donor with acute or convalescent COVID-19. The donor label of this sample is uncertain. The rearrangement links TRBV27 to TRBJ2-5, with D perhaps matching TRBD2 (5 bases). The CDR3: CASSSSSGYQETQYF. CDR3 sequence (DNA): TGTGCCAGCAGTTCCTCCTCGGGGTACCAAGAGACCCAGTACTTC.